This T cell receptor beta chain came from a study of cytomegalovirus exposure and HLA in healthy donors. Nominally healthy donors were sampled, though unrecorded immune exposures were likely. The PCR was carried out with 60 Vbeta primers and 13 Jbeta primers. Profiling relied on immunoSEQ multiplex PCR, and the TCRdb table lists in-frame clones only, not all of them. The sample features 200,000 or so clones, with around 0.7% in its top ten. The CDR3 is 9 amino acids. Germline V gene data show CDR1 as GTSNPN and CDR2 as SVGIG (reference sequence). The V end was cut by 8 bases, the J end by 9 bases, with 10 bases between.

The specimen sequenced was PBMCs. The sequence was collected from a boy younger than 18 in good health and CMV-seronegative. The rearrangement links TRBV30 to TRBJ2-5; D is undetermined. The CDR3 DNA reads as TGTGCCCTAAATGGGCCCCAGTACTTC. It specifies CALNGPQYF. The full variable domain, rest sourced from reference TRBV30 and TRBJ2-5, is SQTIHQWPATLVQPVGSPLSLECTVEGTSNPNLYWYRQAAGRGLQLLFYSVGIGQISSEVPQNLSASRPQDRQFILSSKKLLLSDSGFYLCALNGPQYFGPGTRLLVL.